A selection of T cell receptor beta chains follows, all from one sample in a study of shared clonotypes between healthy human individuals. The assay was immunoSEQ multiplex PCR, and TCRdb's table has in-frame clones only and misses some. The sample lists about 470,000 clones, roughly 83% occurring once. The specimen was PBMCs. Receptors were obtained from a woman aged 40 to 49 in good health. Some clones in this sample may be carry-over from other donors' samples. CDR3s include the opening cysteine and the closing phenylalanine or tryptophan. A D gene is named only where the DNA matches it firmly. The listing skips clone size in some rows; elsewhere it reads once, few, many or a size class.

CDR3aa: CATSRAYNEQFF
CDR3nt: TGTGCCACCAGCAGAGCCTACAATGAGCAGTTCTTC
v_gene: TRBV15
j_gene: TRBJ2-1
abundance: .
d_gene: .

CDR3aa: CASSEGGSEYEQYF
CDR3nt: TGTGCCAGCAGTGAAGGGGGTTCGGAATACGAGCAGTACTTC
v_gene: TRBV2
j_gene: TRBJ2-7
abundance: .
d_gene: .

CDR3aa: CASSIAKAGLTGTYEQYF
CDR3nt: TGTGCCAGTAGTATAGCCAAAGCGGGGTTGACAGGGACCTACGAGCAGTACTTC
v_gene: TRBV19
j_gene: TRBJ2-7
abundance: .
d_gene: .

CDR3aa: CASTVYAWEFGYTF
CDR3nt: TGTGCCAGTACCGTCTATGCTTGGGAATTTGGCTACACCTTC
v_gene: TRBV19
j_gene: TRBJ1-2
abundance: many
d_gene: .

CDR3aa: CASSLGLAGSQETQYF
CDR3nt: TGTGCCAGCAGCTTAGGTCTAGCGGGGTCCCAAGAGACCCAGTACTTC
v_gene: TRBV7-2
j_gene: TRBJ2-5
abundance: .
d_gene: TRBD2

CDR3aa: CASSELMEWNTEAFF
CDR3nt: TGTGCCAGCAGTGAATTAATGGAATGGAACACTGAAGCTTTCTTT
v_gene: TRBV2
j_gene: TRBJ1-1
abundance: few
d_gene: .

CDR3aa: CASSFLLASGNEQFF
CDR3nt: TGTGCCAGCAGCTTCCTCCTAGCTTCTGGCAATGAGCAGTTCTTC
v_gene: TRBV5-8
j_gene: TRBJ2-1
abundance: .
d_gene: .

CDR3aa: CAWSVVGGYTF
CDR3nt: TGTGCCTGGAGTGTGGTCGGGGGCTACACCTTC
v_gene: TRBV30
j_gene: TRBJ1-2
abundance: .
d_gene: .

CDR3aa: CASSLGVLGSGNTIYF
CDR3nt: TGCGCCAGCAGCTTGGGGGTCCTAGGCTCTGGAAACACCATATATTTT
v_gene: TRBV5-1
j_gene: TRBJ1-3
abundance: .
d_gene: .

CDR3aa: CASSLGTVIYNEQFF
CDR3nt: TGCGCCAGCAGTTTAGGGACGGTTATCTACAATGAGCAGTTCTTC
v_gene: TRBV10-2
j_gene: TRBJ2-1
abundance: .
d_gene: .

CDR3aa: CVSSDSARTEQFF
CDR3nt: TGTGTCAGCAGTGACTCGGCAAGGACGGAGCAGTTCTTC
v_gene: TRBV6-4
j_gene: TRBJ2-1
abundance: .
d_gene: .

CDR3aa: CSVLNTDTQYF
CDR3nt: TGCAGCGTTCTGAACACAGATACGCAGTATTTT
v_gene: TRBV29-1
j_gene: TRBJ2-3
abundance: .
d_gene: .

CDR3aa: CASSFYGRNTEAFF
CDR3nt: TGCGCCAGCAGCTTTTACGGCAGGAACACTGAAGCTTTCTTT
v_gene: TRBV5-1
j_gene: TRBJ1-1
abundance: few
d_gene: .

CDR3aa: CAWSVNQAGGYTF
CDR3nt: TGTGCCTGGAGTGTAAATCAGGCGGGGGGCTACACCTTC
v_gene: TRBV30
j_gene: TRBJ1-2
abundance: once
d_gene: .

CDR3aa: CASSVGQGSTYNEQFF
CDR3nt: TGTGCCAGCAGCGTAGGGCAGGGGAGCACCTACAATGAGCAGTTCTTC
v_gene: TRBV9
j_gene: TRBJ2-1
abundance: .
d_gene: .

CDR3aa: CASSLLSGEDTQYF
CDR3nt: TGTGCCAGCAGCCTGCTCTCCGGTGAAGATACGCAGTATTTT
v_gene: TRBV5-6
j_gene: TRBJ2-3
abundance: once
d_gene: .

CDR3aa: CAISEGQGGEQYF
CDR3nt: TGTGCCATCAGTGAAGGACAGGGTGGCGAGCAGTACTTC
v_gene: TRBV10-3
j_gene: TRBJ2-7
abundance: .
d_gene: TRBD1

CDR3aa: CASSYPGVNTQYF
CDR3nt: TGTGCCAGCAGTTACCCGGGAGTTAATACGCAGTATTTT
v_gene: TRBV28
j_gene: TRBJ2-3
abundance: .
d_gene: .

CDR3aa: CASRPLGRNSQAFF
CDR3nt: TGTGCAAGTCGCCCCCTAGGACGGAATTCCCAAGCTTTCTTT
v_gene: TRBV12-2
j_gene: TRBJ1-1
abundance: few
d_gene: .

CDR3aa: CASSLGANTGELFF
CDR3nt: TGTGCCAGCAGCTTAGGTGCGAACACCGGGGAGCTGTTTTTT
v_gene: TRBV7-9
j_gene: TRBJ2-2
abundance: once
d_gene: .

CDR3aa: CAWSSGPYGYTF
CDR3nt: TGTGCCTGGAGCTCGGGCCCCTATGGCTACACCTTC
v_gene: TRBV30
j_gene: TRBJ1-2
abundance: few
d_gene: .

CDR3aa: CASSDTTLNTGELFF
CDR3nt: TGTGCCAGCAGTGACACGACTCTTAACACCGGGGAGCTGTTTTTT
v_gene: TRBV2
j_gene: TRBJ2-2
abundance: .
d_gene: .

CDR3aa: CASSPGFGLYNEQFF
CDR3nt: TGCGCCAGCAGTCCAGGATTCGGGCTTTACAATGAGCAGTTCTTC
v_gene: TRBV4-1
j_gene: TRBJ2-1
abundance: .
d_gene: .

CDR3aa: CASSPTGNEQFF
CDR3nt: TGTGCCAGCAGCCCTACTGGTAATGAGCAGTTCTTC
v_gene: TRBV7-7
j_gene: TRBJ2-1
abundance: .
d_gene: .

CDR3aa: CASNKDHLLANEQFF
CDR3nt: TGTGCCAGCAACAAGGACCATTTATTGGCGAATGAGCAGTTCTTC
v_gene: TRBV6-5
j_gene: TRBJ2-1
abundance: .
d_gene: .

CDR3aa: CASSRSGLSHEQYF
CDR3nt: TGTGCCAGCAGCCGCTCGGGACTCTCCCACGAGCAGTACTTC
v_gene: TRBV7-3
j_gene: TRBJ2-7
abundance: .
d_gene: .

CDR3aa: CASSNGTGIIGNQPQHF
CDR3nt: TGTGCCAGCAGCAACGGGACAGGGATAATCGGCAATCAGCCCCAGCATTTT
v_gene: TRBV21-1
j_gene: TRBJ1-5
abundance: .
d_gene: .

CDR3aa: CASSLGIANTEAFF
CDR3nt: TGCGCCAGCAGCTTGGGTATAGCGAACACTGAAGCTTTCTTT
v_gene: TRBV5-1
j_gene: TRBJ1-1
abundance: .
d_gene: .

CDR3aa: CATTGGPGYEQYF
CDR3nt: TGTGCCACCACGGGAGGGCCGGGCTACGAGCAGTACTTC
v_gene: TRBV28
j_gene: TRBJ2-7
abundance: .
d_gene: TRBD2

CDR3aa: CASSYRVANTQYF
CDR3nt: TGTGCCAGCAGTTATCGAGTGGCGAATACGCAGTATTTT
v_gene: TRBV27
j_gene: TRBJ2-3
abundance: .
d_gene: .

CDR3aa: CAWSVGSGLRPQHF
CDR3nt: TGTGCCTGGAGTGTGGGGTCCGGGTTGAGGCCCCAGCATTTT
v_gene: TRBV30
j_gene: TRBJ1-5
abundance: .
d_gene: .

CDR3aa: CASSRDRGENTGELFF
CDR3nt: TGCGCCAGCAGCCGGGACAGGGGTGAAAACACCGGGGAGCTGTTTTTT
v_gene: TRBV5-1
j_gene: TRBJ2-2
abundance: .
d_gene: TRBD1

CDR3aa: CASKRLMNTEAFF
CDR3nt: TGTGCCAGCAAACGACTTATGAACACTGAAGCTTTCTTT
v_gene: TRBV6-5
j_gene: TRBJ1-1
abundance: .
d_gene: .

CDR3aa: CAGDRAHNSPLHF
CDR3nt: TGTGCCGGCGACAGGGCGCATAATTCACCCCTCCACTTT
v_gene: TRBV30
j_gene: TRBJ1-6
abundance: .
d_gene: TRBD1

CDR3aa: CASSQDLGVRNEQFF
CDR3nt: TGTGCCAGCAGCCAGGACCTCGGAGTAAGGAATGAGCAGTTCTTC
v_gene: TRBV7-2
j_gene: TRBJ2-1
abundance: .
d_gene: .

CDR3aa: CASSPSAGTSFF
CDR3nt: TGTGCCAGCAGCCCTAGCGCAGGTACGAGTTTCTTT
v_gene: TRBV7-2
j_gene: TRBJ1-1
abundance: .
d_gene: .

CDR3aa: CAWTDRGGDEKLFF
CDR3nt: TGTGCCTGGACCGACAGGGGGGGTGATGAAAAACTGTTTTTT
v_gene: TRBV30
j_gene: TRBJ1-4
abundance: .
d_gene: TRBD1

CDR3aa: CASSLARRYYGYTF
CDR3nt: TGTGCCAGCAGCTTGGCGAGACGTTACTATGGCTACACCTTC
v_gene: TRBV5-6
j_gene: TRBJ1-2
abundance: .
d_gene: .

CDR3aa: CASSSDRSGELFF
CDR3nt: TGTGCCAGCAGCTCGGACCGGTCCGGGGAGCTGTTTTTT
v_gene: TRBV7-8
j_gene: TRBJ2-2
abundance: .
d_gene: .

CDR3aa: CASSVGLAEGVEQYF
CDR3nt: TGTGCCAGTAGTGTCGGACTAGCGGAAGGGGTCGAGCAGTACTTC
v_gene: TRBV19
j_gene: TRBJ2-7
abundance: .
d_gene: TRBD2

CDR3aa: CASSEMTGPYEQYF
CDR3nt: TGTGCCAGCAGTGAAATGACAGGTCCCTACGAGCAGTACTTC
v_gene: TRBV28
j_gene: TRBJ2-7
abundance: once
d_gene: .

CDR3aa: CASSEGAPNNEQFF
CDR3nt: TGTGCCAGCAGTGAGGGGGCACCTAACAATGAGCAGTTCTTC
v_gene: TRBV2
j_gene: TRBJ2-1
abundance: .
d_gene: .

CDR3aa: CASRREDSGSSLTGELFF
CDR3nt: TGTGCCAGCAGGAGGGAGGATAGCGGGAGTTCGTTGACCGGGGAGCTGTTTTTT
v_gene: TRBV2
j_gene: TRBJ2-2
abundance: .
d_gene: TRBD2

CDR3aa: CASSLGQVNEKLFF
CDR3nt: TGCGCCAGCAGCTTGGGACAGGTTAATGAAAAACTGTTTTTT
v_gene: TRBV5-1
j_gene: TRBJ1-4
abundance: .
d_gene: .

CDR3aa: CASSKQGSGSTDTQYF
CDR3nt: TGTGCCAGCAGCAAACAGGGGAGCGGTAGCACAGATACGCAGTATTTT
v_gene: TRBV9
j_gene: TRBJ2-3
abundance: .
d_gene: TRBD1

CDR3aa: CASSERTQETQYF
CDR3nt: TGTGCCAGTAGTGAGCGGACCCAAGAGACCCAGTACTTC
v_gene: TRBV19
j_gene: TRBJ2-5
abundance: .
d_gene: .

CDR3aa: CASSHDRETEAFF
CDR3nt: TGTGCCAGCTCACACGACAGGGAGACTGAAGCTTTCTTT
v_gene: TRBV18
j_gene: TRBJ1-1
abundance: .
d_gene: TRBD1

CDR3aa: CASRGLAYEQYF
CDR3nt: TGTGCCAGCAGAGGACTAGCCTACGAGCAGTACTTC
v_gene: TRBV2
j_gene: TRBJ2-7
abundance: .
d_gene: TRBD2

CDR3aa: CASSPQVNTEAFF
CDR3nt: TGTGCCAGCAGCCCGCAGGTTAACACTGAAGCTTTCTTT
v_gene: TRBV7-3
j_gene: TRBJ1-1
abundance: .
d_gene: .

CDR3aa: CASSPRWTANTGELFF
CDR3nt: TGTGCCAGCAGTCCCCGGTGGACAGCGAACACCGGGGAGCTGTTTTTT
v_gene: TRBV6-4
j_gene: TRBJ2-2
abundance: .
d_gene: .

CDR3aa: CATSRVPGSGYTF
CDR3nt: TGTGCCACCAGCAGAGTACCAGGGTCTGGCTACACCTTC
v_gene: TRBV15
j_gene: TRBJ1-2
abundance: .
d_gene: .

CDR3aa: CASSLGGTGGYTF
CDR3nt: TGTGCCAGCAGCCTAGGGGGGACGGGCGGCTACACCTTC
v_gene: TRBV14
j_gene: TRBJ1-2
abundance: .
d_gene: .

CDR3aa: CAWSVQGALGFLGNQPQHF
CDR3nt: TGTGCCTGGAGTGTACAAGGGGCGCTTGGGTTTTTAGGCAATCAGCCCCAGCATTTT
v_gene: TRBV30
j_gene: TRBJ1-5
abundance: .
d_gene: .

CDR3aa: CAWSVGSGELFF
CDR3nt: TGTGCCTGGAGTGTAGGGTCCGGGGAGCTGTTTTTT
v_gene: TRBV30
j_gene: TRBJ2-2
abundance: .
d_gene: .

CDR3aa: CASSLSTSGFLYNEQFF
CDR3nt: TGTGCCAGCAGCTTATCGACTAGCGGGTTCCTCTACAATGAGCAGTTCTTC
v_gene: TRBV7-2
j_gene: TRBJ2-1
abundance: .
d_gene: TRBD2